This TCR beta chain was found in a study of blood T cell repertoires in COVID-19. Study at large: Researchers got acute and convalescent COVID-19 samples from the United States, Italy and Spain. T cells, B-cell-depleted T cells, or PBMCs provided the cDNA or gDNA that served as material.

The V segment lost 5 bases and the J segment 6 bases; nucleotides outside the gene matches: 11. CDR1 and CDR2 (germline): LGHNA, YNFKEQ. CDR3 length: 18 residues. Seattle enrolled patients during active infection and tracked them longitudinally. In the source study's methods: Amplification of reference gene primers was used by the study to estimate nucleated cell counts. Sequencing was performed with immunoSEQ multiplex PCR; in TCRdb, only in-frame clones are kept and a portion is missing. V and J calls and clone size follow that table, whereas D and trimming were derived from the DNA. The data show approximately 88,000 clones, approximately 80% seen once.

V and J are TRBV4-2 and TRBJ2-2; 14 nucleotides agree with TRBD2. This clonotype was obtained from a man between 70 and 80 years old with COVID-19, enrolled during active disease. Sequences were obtained from peripheral blood. DNA for the CDR3: TGTGCCAGCAGCTCACGGACTAGCGGGAGGAGGGGGGCCGGGGAGCTGTTTTTT. Translation: CASSSRTSGRRGAGELFF.